This passage covers 4 T cell receptor beta chains from one sample sequenced in a study of CD8+ T cells in alopecia areata. As the sequencing template, cDNA was produced by extracting RNA and reverse transcribing it. Assay used: immunoSEQ multiplex PCR; TCRdb lists only in-frame clones, some missing. In the table there are 110,000 to 150,000 clones, more than 55% of which are singletons. The sample comprised CD8+ T cells sorted from blood. The source is a human donor in good health.

This chain connects TRBV5-4 to TRBJ2-7; the match to TRBD1 covers 9 bases. J gave up 5 bases and V 4 bases, and 13 bases lay outside the gene matches. There are 16 residues in the CDR3. The germline CDR1 and CDR2 sequences are SGHNT and YYREEE (reference sequence). CDR3 DNA sequence: TGTGCCAGCAGCCCGCGTCCGGGACAGGGATTTCACGAGCAGTACTTC. It yields the protein CASSPRPGQGFHEQYF. The whole variable domain, filled in from reference TRBV5-4 and TRBJ2-7, reads ETGVTQSPTHLIKTRGQQVTLRCSSQSGHNTVSWYQQALGQGPQFIFQYYREEENGRGNFPPRFSGLQFPNYSSELNVNALELDDSALYLCASSPRPGQGFHEQYFGPGTRLTVT.

This clone was seen a handful of times. The genes are TRBV9 and TRBJ2-3; D might be TRBD2 (6 bases). The V end was cut by 0 bases, the J end by 1 base, with 9 bases between. Germline lookup yields CDR1 SGDLS and CDR2 YYNGEE. The CDR3 has 15 amino acids. The CDR3 reads CASSVGDFGTDTQYF. The DNA of the CDR3 is TGTGCCAGCAGCGTAGGGGACTTCGGCACAGATACGCAGTATTTT.

The chain is built from TRBV5-1 and TRBJ2-5; D possibly uses TRBD1 or TRBD2 (6 bases each). Trimming left V 0 bases short and J 4 bases short, with 22 bases between. CDR3 length: 18 residues. Germline assignment: CDR1 SGHRS and CDR2 YFSETQ. CDR3 nucleotide sequence: TGCGCCAGCAGCTTGGGGCCGGAGGGGGAGTCGCTAAGAGAGACCCAGTACTTC. It specifies CASSLGPEGESLRETQYF.

This clone was recorded a few times. The chain employs TRBV29-1 and TRBJ2-1; D may be TRBD2 (6 bases). Trimming took off 3 bases at V and 12 bases at J, with 12 bases between the two ends. Germline-derived CDR1 and CDR2 are SQVTM and ANQGSEA. This CDR3 is 11 amino acids long. The CDR3 protein is CSVDFRAGQFF. In DNA form, the CDR3 reads TGCAGCGTTGATTTCCGAGCGGGGCAGTTCTTC.